Here is one T cell receptor beta chain with its context. The sample holds one count of this clonotype. Its target antigen remains unknown. Base qualities are not recorded, but no much larger clone differs from it by a single base. These data come from a study of post-analysis software for immune sequencing data (dated by TCRdb to about 2015). At the level of the whole study: Recorded disease courses included relapsing-remitting, secondary progressive and progressive-relapsing multiple sclerosis, with some patients lacking subtype annotation. The patient repertoires were set against about 10 previously published healthy control repertoires from donors whose ages ranged from roughly 6 to 27 years. A subset of samples was prepared in parallel using single-end sample barcoding, then pooled and co-amplified after Illumina adapter ligation.

The library was obtained by PCR. TCRdb records Illumina HiSeq 2500 as the sequencer. To reduce PCR and sequencing biases, unique molecular identifiers were built into the TCR beta cDNA libraries. Per 1 to 10 million input T cells, approximately 500,000 cDNA molecules were obtained, such that each molecule approximated one T cell. Patient libraries were prepared and sequenced with the same protocol used for the earlier healthy control dataset. Within a given batch, samples were prepared together, multiplexed and sequenced on the same HiSeq lane. The original methods were these. Raw barcoded reads were processed with MIGEC, and single-read molecular identifier groups were discarded before consensus assembly and CDR3 extraction. VDJtools was used for post-analysis of the clonotype tables, and diversity was normalized by down-sampling every dataset to the size of the smallest sample. To correct batch-related cross-sample contamination, repertoire overlap clustering matched CDR3 amino acid sequences but not nucleotide sequences. TCRdb cleaned the public reads at Q25 with fastp, built clones with MiXCR and kept in-frame beta chains. When rows share a CDR3 protein, they turn into one entry using the most common DNA and genes. Clone size and V and J calls follow TCRdb, not the original study. The sample table lists 750,000 to 900,000 distinct CDR3 sequences, under 60% of them with a count of one. Roughly 4.4% of the sample lies in the top ten.

TCR beta repertoires were profiled from peripheral blood of approximately 13 young patients with multiple sclerosis to demonstrate the VDJtools post-analysis software. The multiple sclerosis patients were children and adolescents between roughly 6 and 16 years of age. Results the study describes overall, beyond this receptor: Multiple sclerosis patients had significantly lower normalized Chao1 diversity than controls, a result that suggests substantial peripheral T-cell clonal expansion. The control group was slightly older than the multiple sclerosis patient group. Direct clustering with F measure revealed strong co-clustering of samples prepared in the same batch, which led to a batch-effect correction.

Specimen: blood. This receptor was taken from a girl aged 10-17 years with multiple sclerosis.

Here is the DNA: TGTGCCACCAGTGATTACAGCACAGATACGCAGTATTTT. Translated, this gives CATSDYSTDTQYF. The chain uses TRBV24-1 and TRBJ2-3; no D segment can be confidently identified. The CDR3 spans 13 residues, from the cysteine through the phenylalanine. The sequence is cut down to CDR3 DNA, 39 bases in frame from base 1. From a lookup of the germline V gene, CDR1 and CDR2 are KGHDR and SFDVKD. V sheds 2 bases and J sheds 0 bases, leaving 2 bases between their ends.